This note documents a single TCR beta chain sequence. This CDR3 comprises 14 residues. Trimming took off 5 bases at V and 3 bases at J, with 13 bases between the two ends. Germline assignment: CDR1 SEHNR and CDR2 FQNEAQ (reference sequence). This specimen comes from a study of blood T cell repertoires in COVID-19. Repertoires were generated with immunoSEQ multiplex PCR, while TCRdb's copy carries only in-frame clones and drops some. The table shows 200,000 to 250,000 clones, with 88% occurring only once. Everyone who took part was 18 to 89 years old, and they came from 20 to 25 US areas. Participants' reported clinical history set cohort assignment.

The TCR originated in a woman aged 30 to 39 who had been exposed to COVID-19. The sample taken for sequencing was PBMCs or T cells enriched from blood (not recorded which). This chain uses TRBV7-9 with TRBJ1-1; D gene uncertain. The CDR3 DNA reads TGTGCCAGCAGCCAAACATTAGCCGACACTGAAGCTTTCTTT. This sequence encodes CASSQTLADTEAFF.